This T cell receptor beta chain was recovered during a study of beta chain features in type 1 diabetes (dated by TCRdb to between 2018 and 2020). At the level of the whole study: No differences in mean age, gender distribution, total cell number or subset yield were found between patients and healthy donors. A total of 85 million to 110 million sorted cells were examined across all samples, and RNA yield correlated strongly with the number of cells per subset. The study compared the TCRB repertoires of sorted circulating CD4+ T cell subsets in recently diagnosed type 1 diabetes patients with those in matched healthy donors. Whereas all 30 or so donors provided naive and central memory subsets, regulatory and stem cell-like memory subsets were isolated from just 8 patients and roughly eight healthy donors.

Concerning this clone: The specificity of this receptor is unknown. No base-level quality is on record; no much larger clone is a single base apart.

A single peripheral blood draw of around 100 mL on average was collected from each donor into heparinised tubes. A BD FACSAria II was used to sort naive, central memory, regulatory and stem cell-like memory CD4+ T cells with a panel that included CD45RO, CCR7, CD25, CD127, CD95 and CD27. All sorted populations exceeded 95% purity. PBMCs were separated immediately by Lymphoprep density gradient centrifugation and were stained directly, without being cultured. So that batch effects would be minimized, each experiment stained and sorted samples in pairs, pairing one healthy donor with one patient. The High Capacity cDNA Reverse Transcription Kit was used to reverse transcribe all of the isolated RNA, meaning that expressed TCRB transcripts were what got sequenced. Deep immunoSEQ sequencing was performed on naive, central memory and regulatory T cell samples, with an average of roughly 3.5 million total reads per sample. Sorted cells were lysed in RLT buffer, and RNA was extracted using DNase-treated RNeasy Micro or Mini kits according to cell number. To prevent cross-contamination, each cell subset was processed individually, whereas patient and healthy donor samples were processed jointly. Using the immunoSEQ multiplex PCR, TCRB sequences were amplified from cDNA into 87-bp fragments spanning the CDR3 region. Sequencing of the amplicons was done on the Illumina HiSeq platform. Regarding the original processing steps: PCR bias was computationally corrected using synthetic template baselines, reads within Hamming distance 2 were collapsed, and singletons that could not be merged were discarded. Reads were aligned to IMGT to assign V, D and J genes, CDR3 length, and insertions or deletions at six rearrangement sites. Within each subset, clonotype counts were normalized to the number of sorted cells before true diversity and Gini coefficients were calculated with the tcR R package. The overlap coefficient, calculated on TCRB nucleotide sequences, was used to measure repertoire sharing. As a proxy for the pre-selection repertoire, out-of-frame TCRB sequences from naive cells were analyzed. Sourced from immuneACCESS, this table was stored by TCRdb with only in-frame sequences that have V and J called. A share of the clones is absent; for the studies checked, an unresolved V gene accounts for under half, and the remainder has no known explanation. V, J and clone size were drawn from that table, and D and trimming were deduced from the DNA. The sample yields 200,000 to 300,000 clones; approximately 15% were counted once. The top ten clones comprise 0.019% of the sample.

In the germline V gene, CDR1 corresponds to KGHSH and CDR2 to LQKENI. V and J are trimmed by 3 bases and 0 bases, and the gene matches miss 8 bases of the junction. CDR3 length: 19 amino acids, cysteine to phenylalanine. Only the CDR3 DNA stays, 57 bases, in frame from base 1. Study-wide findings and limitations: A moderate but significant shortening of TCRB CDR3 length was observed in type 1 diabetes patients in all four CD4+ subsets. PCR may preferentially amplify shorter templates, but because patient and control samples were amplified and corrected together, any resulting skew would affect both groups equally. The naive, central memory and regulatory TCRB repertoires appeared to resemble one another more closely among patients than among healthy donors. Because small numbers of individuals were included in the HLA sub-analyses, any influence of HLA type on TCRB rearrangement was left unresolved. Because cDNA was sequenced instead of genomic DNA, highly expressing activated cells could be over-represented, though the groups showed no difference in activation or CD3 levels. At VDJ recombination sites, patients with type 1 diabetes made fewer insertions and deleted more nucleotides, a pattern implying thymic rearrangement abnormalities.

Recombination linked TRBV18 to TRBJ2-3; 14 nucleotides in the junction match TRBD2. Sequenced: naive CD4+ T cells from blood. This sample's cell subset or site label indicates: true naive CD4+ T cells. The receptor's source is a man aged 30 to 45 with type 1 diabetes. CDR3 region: CASSPQGLAGAPSTDTQYF. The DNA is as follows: TGTGCCAGCTCACCCCAGGGACTAGCGGGGGCACCTAGCACAGATACGCAGTATTTT.